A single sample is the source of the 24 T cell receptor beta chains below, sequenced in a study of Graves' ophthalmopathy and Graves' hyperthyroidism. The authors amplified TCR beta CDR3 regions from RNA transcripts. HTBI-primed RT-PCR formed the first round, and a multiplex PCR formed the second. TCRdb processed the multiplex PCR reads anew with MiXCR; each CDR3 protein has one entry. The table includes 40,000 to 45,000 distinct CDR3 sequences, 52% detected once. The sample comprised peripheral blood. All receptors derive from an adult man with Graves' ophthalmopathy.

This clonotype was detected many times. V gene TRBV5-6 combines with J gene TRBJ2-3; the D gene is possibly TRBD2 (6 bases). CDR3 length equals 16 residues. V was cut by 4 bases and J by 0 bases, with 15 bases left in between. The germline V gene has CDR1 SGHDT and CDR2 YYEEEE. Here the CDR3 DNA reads TGTGCCAGCAGCCTTCAAACGGGGGTGAGCACAGATACGCAGTATTTT. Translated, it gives CASSLQTGVSTDTQYF.

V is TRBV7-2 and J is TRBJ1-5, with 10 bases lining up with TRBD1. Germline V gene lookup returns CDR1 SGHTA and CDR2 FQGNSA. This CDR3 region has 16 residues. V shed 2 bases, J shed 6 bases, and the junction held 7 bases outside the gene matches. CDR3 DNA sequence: TGTGCCAGCAGCTTAATAGGGACAGGGGAACGTCAGCCCCAGCATTTT. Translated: CASSLIGTGERQPQHF.

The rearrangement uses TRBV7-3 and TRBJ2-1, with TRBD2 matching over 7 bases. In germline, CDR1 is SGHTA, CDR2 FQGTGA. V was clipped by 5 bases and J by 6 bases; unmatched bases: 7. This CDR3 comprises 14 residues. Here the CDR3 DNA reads TGTGCCAGCAGCCCCGCGAGGGAGGGCAATGAGCAGTTCTTC. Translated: CASSPAREGNEQFF. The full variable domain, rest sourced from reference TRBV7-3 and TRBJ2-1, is GAGVSQTPSNKVTEKGKYVELRCDPISGHTALYWYRQSLGQGPEFLIYFQGTGAADDSGLPNDRFFAVRPEGSVSTLKIQRTERGDSAVYLCASSPAREGNEQFFGPGTRLTVL.

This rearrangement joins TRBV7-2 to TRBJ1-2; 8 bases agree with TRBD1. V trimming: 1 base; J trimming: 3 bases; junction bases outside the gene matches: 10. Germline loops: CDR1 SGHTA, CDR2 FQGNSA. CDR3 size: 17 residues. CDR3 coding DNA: TGTGCCAGCAGCTTAGATCTGGGGGGACAGGCGGACTATGGCTACACCTTC. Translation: CASSLDLGGQADYGYTF. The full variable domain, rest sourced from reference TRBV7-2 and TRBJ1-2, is GAGVSQSPSNKVTEKGKDVELRCDPISGHTALYWYRQSLGQGLEFLIYFQGNSAPDKSGLPSDRFSAERTGGSVSTLTIQRTQQEDSAVYLCASSLDLGGQADYGYTFGSGTRLTVV.

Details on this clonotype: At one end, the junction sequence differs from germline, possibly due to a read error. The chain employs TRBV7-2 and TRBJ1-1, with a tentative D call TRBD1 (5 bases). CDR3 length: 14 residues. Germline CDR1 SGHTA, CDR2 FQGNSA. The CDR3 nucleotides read TGTGCCGGCAGCTTAGAGGGACTGCGGACTGAGGCTTTCTTT. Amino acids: CAGSLEGLRTEAFF. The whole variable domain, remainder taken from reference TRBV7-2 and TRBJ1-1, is GAGVSQSPSNKVTEKGKDVELRCDPISGHTALYWYRQSLGQGLEFLIYFQGNSAPDKSGLPSDRFSAERTGGSVSTLTIQRTQQEDSAVYLCAGSLEGLRTEAFFGQGTRLTVV.

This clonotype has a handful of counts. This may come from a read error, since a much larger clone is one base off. The DNA for the CDR3 is TGTGCCAGCAGTTATTATTTAGGCGCCGGCGAGCAGTACGTC. Translating gives CASSYYLGAGEQYV. The J gene is TRBJ2-7, the V gene TRBV6-2 or TRBV6-3; D is ambiguous. Germline loops: CDR1 MNHEY, CDR2 SVGEGT. The CDR3 is made up of 14 amino acids. V was clipped by 3 bases and J by 6 bases, with 15 bases between them.

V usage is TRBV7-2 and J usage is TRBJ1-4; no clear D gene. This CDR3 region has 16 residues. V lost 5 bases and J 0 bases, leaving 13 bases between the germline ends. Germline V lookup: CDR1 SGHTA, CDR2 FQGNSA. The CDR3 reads CASSLTVGATNEKLFF. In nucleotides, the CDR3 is TGTGCCAGCAGCCTAACCGTGGGTGCAACTAATGAAAAACTGTTTTTT.

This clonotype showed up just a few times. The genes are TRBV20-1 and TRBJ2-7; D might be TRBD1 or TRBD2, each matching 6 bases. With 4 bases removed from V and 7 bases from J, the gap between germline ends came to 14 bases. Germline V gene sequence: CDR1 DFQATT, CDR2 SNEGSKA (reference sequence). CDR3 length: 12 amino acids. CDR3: CSAMGGLREQYF. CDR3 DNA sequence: TGCAGTGCTATGGGGGGCTTGAGGGAGCAGTACTTC.

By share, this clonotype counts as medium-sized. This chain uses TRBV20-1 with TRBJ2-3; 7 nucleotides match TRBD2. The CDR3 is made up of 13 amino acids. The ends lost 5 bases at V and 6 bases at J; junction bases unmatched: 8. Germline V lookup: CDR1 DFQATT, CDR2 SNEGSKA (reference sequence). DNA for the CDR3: TGCAGTGCTGGGTTAGGACTAGGCGATACGCAGTATTTT. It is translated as CSAGLGLGDTQYF.

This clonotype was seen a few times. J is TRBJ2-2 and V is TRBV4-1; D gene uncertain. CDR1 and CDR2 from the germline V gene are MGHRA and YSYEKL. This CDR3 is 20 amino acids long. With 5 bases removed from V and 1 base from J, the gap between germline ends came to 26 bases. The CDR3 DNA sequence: TGCGCCAGCAGCACCCCGATCCCTCGTCAAGCCATAGGGAACACCGGGGAGCTGTTTTTT. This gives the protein CASSTPIPRQAIGNTGELFF.

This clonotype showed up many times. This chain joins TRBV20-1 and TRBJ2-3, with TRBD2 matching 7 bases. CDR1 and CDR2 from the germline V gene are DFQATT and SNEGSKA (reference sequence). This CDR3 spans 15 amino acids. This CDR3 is CSFRGFGEGTDTQYF. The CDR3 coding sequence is TGCAGCTTTAGAGGATTTGGGGAGGGAACAGATACGCAGTATTTT.

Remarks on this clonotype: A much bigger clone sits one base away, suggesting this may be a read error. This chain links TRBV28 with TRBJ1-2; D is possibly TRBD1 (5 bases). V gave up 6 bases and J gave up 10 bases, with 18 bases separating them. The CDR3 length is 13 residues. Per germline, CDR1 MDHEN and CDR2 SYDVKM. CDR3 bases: TGTGCCAGCAGACCCCCCGAGGGGCTCGACTACACCTTC. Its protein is CASRPPEGLDYTF.

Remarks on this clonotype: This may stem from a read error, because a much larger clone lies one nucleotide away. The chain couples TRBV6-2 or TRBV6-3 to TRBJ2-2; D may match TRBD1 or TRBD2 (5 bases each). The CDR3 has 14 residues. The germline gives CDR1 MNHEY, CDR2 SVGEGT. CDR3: CAIKDTSDTGELSF. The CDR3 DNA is TGTGCCATCAAAGACACCTCGGACACCGGGGAGCTGTCTTTT.

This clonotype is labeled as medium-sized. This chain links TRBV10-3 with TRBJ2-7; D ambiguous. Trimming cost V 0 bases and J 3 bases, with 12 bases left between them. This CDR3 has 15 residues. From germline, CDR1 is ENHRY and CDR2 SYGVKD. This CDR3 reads CAISESKGLRYEQYF. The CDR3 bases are TGTGCCATCAGTGAGTCGAAAGGGCTACGCTACGAGCAGTACTTC.

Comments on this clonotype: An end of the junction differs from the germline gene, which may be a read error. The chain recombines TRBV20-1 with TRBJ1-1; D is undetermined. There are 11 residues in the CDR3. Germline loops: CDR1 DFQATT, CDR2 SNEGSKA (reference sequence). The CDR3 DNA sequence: TGCAGTGCTTGGGTGAACACTGAAGCTTCCTTT. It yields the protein CSAWVNTEASF.

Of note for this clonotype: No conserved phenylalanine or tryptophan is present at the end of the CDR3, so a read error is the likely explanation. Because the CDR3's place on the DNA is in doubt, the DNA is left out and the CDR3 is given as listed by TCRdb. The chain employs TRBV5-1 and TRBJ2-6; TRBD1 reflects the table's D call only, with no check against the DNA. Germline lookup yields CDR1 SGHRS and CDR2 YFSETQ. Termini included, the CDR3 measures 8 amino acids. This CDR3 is CASSFRGA.

This CDR3 is CSAGREDTGELFF. CDR3 DNA sequence: TGCAGTGCTGGCCGGGAAGACACCGGGGAGCTGTTTTTT. The chain has TRBV20-1 and TRBJ2-2; a possible D gene is TRBD2 (5 bases). Germline V CDR1 and CDR2: DFQATT, SNEGSKA (reference sequence). CDR3 length equals 13 residues. V gave up 5 bases and J gave up 3 bases, with 10 bases separating them.

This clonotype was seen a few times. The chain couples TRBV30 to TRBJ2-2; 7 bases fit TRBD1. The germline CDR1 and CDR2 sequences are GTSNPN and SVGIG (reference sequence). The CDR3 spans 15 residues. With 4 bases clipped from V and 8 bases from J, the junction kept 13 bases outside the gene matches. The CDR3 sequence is CAWTRGDRGVGELFF. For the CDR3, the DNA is TGTGCCTGGACGAGAGGGGACAGAGGTGTGGGGGAGCTGTTTTTT.

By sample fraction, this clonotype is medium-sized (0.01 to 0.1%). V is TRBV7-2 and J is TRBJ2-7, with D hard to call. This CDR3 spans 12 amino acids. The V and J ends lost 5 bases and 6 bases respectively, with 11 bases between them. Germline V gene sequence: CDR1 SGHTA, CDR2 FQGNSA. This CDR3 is CASSPYVSEQYF. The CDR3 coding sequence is TGTGCCAGCAGCCCCTACGTTTCCGAGCAGTACTTC.

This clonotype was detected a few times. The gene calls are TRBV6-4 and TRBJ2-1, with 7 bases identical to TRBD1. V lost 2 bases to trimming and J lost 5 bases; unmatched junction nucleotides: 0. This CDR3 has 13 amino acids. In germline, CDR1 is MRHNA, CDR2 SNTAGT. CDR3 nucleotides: TGTGCCAGCAGTGACAGGGGGCACAATGAGCAGTTCTTC. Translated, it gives CASSDRGHNEQFF.

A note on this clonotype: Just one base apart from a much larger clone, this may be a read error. The CDR3 reads CVSSGAGDSYEQYF. The CDR3 DNA reads as TGTGTCAGCAGTGGCGCTGGCGACTCCTACGAGCAGTACTTC. The V and J genes are TRBV27 and TRBJ2-7; D uncertain. The germline CDR1 and CDR2 sequences are MNHEY and SMNVEV (reference sequence). The CDR3 totals 14 residues.

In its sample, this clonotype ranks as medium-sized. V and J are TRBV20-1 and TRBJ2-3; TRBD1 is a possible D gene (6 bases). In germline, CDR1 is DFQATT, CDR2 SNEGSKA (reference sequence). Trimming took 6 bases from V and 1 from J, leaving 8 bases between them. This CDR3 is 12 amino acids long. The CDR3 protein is CSAEGGTDTQYF. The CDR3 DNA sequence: TGCAGTGCCGAGGGGGGCACAGATACGCAGTATTTT.

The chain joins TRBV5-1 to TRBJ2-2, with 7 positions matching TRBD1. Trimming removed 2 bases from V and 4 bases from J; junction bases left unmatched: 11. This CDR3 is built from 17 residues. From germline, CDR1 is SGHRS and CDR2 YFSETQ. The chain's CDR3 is CASSLSFRGTSTGELFF. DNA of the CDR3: TGCGCCAGCAGCTTAAGTTTCAGGGGGACGAGCACCGGGGAGCTGTTTTTT.

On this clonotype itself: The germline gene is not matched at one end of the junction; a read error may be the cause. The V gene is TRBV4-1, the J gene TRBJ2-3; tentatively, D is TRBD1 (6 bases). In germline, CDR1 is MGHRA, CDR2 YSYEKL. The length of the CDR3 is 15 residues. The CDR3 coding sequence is TGCGCCAGCAGCCAGGGACACACGATTACAGATACGCGGTACTTT. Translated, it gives CASSQGHTITDTRYF.